This T cell receptor beta chain was obtained from a study of blood T cell repertoires in COVID-19. Seattle enrolled patients during active infection and tracked them longitudinally. Measured with immunoSEQ multiplex PCR; TCRdb has only the in-frame clones, and not every one. The sample comprises roughly 69,000 clones, roughly three quarters of which are singletons, and 12% to 15% rests with the top ten. The sequence came from a man in his sixties with COVID-19, enrolled during active disease. Material for sequencing was peripheral blood.

CDR3 sequence (DNA): TGTGCCAGCAGCCAAGATAGGGGGGGGAGAGGGTTTGAGACCCAGTACTTC. Residues: CASSQDRGGRGFETQYF. The rearrangement links TRBV3-1 (or the pseudogene TRBV3-2) to TRBJ2-5; D is perhaps TRBD2 (7 bases). There are 17 residues in the CDR3. Trimming took 0 bases from V and 5 from J, leaving 19 bases between them. CDR1 is LGHDT and CDR2 is YNNKEL in the germline V gene (reference sequence).